This TCR beta chain stems from a study of cytomegalovirus exposure and HLA in healthy donors. Study conclusions and caveats: Overall, approximately 180 TCR beta chains were annotated as cytomegalovirus-associated. Most TCR sequences were seen very rarely across donors, but some public TCRs occurred in many.

This clone was found once. What it binds is unknown. V was trimmed by 3 bases and J by 3 bases, leaving 14 bases between them. Germline values: CDR1 MNHEY, CDR2 SVGAGI. The CDR3 totals 15 residues. Assay: immunoSEQ multiplex PCR; the TCRdb copy retains only in-frame clones and omits some. The profile shows 180,000 or so clones, more than 75% of them singletons. The sample taken for sequencing was PBMCs. This clonotype originated in a woman between 25 and 40 years old in good health and CMV-seronegative. V usage is TRBV6-5 and J usage is TRBJ1-1, with D uncertain. CDR3 coding DNA: TGTGCCAGCAGTTATGACGGGAGGAGGGACACTGAAGCTTTCTTT. This translates into CASSYDGRRDTEAFF.